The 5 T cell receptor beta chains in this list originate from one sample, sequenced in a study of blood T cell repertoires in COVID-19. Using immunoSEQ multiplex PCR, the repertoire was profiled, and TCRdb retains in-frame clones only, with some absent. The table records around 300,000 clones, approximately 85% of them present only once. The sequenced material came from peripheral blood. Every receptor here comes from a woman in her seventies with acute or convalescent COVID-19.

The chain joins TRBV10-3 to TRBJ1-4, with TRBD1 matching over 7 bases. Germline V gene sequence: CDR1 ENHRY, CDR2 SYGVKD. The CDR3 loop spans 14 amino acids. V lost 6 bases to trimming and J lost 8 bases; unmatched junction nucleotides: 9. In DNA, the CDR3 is TGTGCCATCAGCCTGGACAGGCGGTTCGAAAAACTGTTTTTT. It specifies CAISLDRRFEKLFF.

CDR3 sequence reads: CATSRDLSGLNTGELFF. In nucleotides, the CDR3 is TGTGCCACCAGCAGAGATCTTTCGGGGTTGAACACCGGGGAGCTGTTTTTT. This chain joins TRBV15 and TRBJ2-2; tentatively, D is TRBD2 (5 bases). V dropped 0 bases and J dropped 1 base, with 12 bases sitting between them. CDR3 size: 17 residues. CDR1 and CDR2 from the germline V gene are LNHNV and YYDKDF (reference sequence). The full variable domain, its missing parts supplied by reference TRBV15 and TRBJ2-2, is DAMVIQNPRYQVTQFGKPVTLSCSQTLNHNVMYWYQQKSSQAPKLLFHYYDKDFNNEADTPDNFQSRRPNTSFCFLDIRSPGLGDTAMYLCATSRDLSGLNTGELFFGEGSRLTVL.

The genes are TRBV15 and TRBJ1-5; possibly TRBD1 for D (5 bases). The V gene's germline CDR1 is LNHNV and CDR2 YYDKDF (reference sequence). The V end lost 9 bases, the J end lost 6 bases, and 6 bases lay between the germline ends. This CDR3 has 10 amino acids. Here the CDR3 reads CATGVQPQHF. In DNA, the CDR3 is TGTGCCACAGGGGTTCAGCCCCAGCATTTT.

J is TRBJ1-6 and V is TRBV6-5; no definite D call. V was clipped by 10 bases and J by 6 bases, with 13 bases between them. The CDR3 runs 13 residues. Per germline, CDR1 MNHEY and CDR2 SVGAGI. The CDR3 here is CATKDGVNSPLHF. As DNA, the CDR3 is TGTGCCACCAAGGACGGGGTTAATTCACCCCTCCACTTT.

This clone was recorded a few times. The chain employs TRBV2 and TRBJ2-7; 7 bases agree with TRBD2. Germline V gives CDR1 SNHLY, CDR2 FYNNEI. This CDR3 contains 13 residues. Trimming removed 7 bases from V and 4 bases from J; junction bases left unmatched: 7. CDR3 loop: CASTVYGGYEQYF. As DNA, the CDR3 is TGTGCCAGCACCGTCTACGGGGGGTACGAGCAGTACTTC.